This TCR beta chain was identified during a study of glioma-infiltrating T cells after dendritic cell vaccination. As for the study in general: Dendritic cell vaccine was injected intradermally three times, biweekly.

The protocol was immunoSEQ multiplex PCR, while the TCRdb copy is restricted to in-frame clones and leaves out a portion. Here the sample spans roughly 60,000 clones, approximately 86% being singletons. Trimming cost V 7 bases and J 7 bases; bases outside gene matches: 6. The CDR3 length is 13 residues. Germline V CDR1 and CDR2: MNHEY, SVGAGI. Stated time point: after dendritic cell vaccination, including at tumor progression/relapse. The sequence derives from a human donor with glioblastoma. Sample: blood, taken after dendritic cell vaccination. The chain couples TRBV6-5 to TRBJ2-1, with 8 bases that match TRBD1. The CDR3 DNA sequence: TGTGCCAGCAACTCCAACAGGGGGAATGAGCAGTTCTTC. It translates to CASNSNRGNEQFF.